This T cell receptor beta chain was recovered during a study of cytomegalovirus exposure and HLA in healthy donors. The sample holds a few counts of this clone. The PCR contained 60 Vbeta and 13 Jbeta primers. Assay used: immunoSEQ multiplex PCR; TCRdb lists only in-frame clones, some missing. The sample contains 100,000 to 140,000 clones, 77% of which appear only once. The sequenced sample was PBMCs. This TCR was recovered from a male donor in good health and CMV-seronegative.

In DNA, the CDR3 is TGCGCCAGCAGCCGGATCAGGGATCTAGGTGAGCAGTTCTTC. Translation: CASSRIRDLGEQFF. The rearrangement links TRBV4-1 to TRBJ2-1, with D perhaps TRBD1 (5 bases). The CDR3 has 14 residues. CDR1 and CDR2 (germline): MGHRA, YSYEKL. V was shortened by 4 bases and J by 9 bases, with 16 bases between the two germline ends.